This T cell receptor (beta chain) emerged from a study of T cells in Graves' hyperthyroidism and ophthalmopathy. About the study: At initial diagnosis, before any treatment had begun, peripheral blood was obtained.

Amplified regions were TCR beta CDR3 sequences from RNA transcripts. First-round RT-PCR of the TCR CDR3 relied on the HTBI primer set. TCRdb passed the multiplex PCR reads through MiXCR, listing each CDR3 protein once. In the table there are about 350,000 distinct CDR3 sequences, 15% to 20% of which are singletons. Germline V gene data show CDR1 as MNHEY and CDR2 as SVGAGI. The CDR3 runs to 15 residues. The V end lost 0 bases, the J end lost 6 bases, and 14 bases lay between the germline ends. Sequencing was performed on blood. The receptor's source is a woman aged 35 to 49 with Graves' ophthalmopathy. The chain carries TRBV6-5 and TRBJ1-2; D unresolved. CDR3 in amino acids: CASSYSNLPYNGYTF. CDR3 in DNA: TGTGCCAGCAGTTACTCGAACCTACCCTATAATGGCTACACCTTC.